This is a list of T cell receptor beta chains from one sample in a study of T-cell memory formation after mild COVID-19. TCRdb re-analysed the 5' RACE reads in MiXCR, keeping a single row per CDR3 protein. The data show roughly 340,000 distinct CDR3 sequences, 20% to 25% seen once. The sequenced sample consisted of PBMCs or a T cell subset sorted from them (not recorded which). The receptors were sampled from a man between 18 and 35 years old who had mild COVID-19 (a few samples of this study predate the infection). Cell type and time point are not known. Both conserved end residues are part of each CDR3. The D gene is left open where the match is weak. Where a row states a size, it is once, few, many or the class of an expanded clone; other rows omit it.

14,-,-,TRBJ2-1,TRBV7-3,CASSSGSGVNEQFF,TGTGCCAGCAGCTCCGGGTCAGGGGTCAATGAGCAGTTCTTC
14,many,-,TRBJ2-1,TRBV7-9,CASAGPQGFNEQFF,TGTGCCAGCGCAGGGCCACAGGGATTCAATGAGCAGTTCTTC
14,-,-,TRBJ1-2,TRBV11-2,CASSLKTGFYGYTF,TGTGCCAGCAGCCTCAAGACCGGCTTCTATGGCTACACCTTC
15,-,-,TRBJ2-1,TRBV15,CATSSLPGQSNEQFF,TGTGCCACCAGCAGTCTCCCAGGGCAGTCCAATGAGCAGTTCTTC
15,few,TRBD2,TRBJ2-1,TRBV5-1,CASSLEGTSSHEQFF,TGCGCCAGCAGCTTGGAGGGGACTAGCTCCCATGAGCAGTTCTTC
16,many,TRBD1,TRBJ2-1,TRBV7-2,CASSSLGTAGSRGQFF,TGTGCCAGCAGCTCCCTAGGGACAGCCGGGTCAAGGGGGCAGTTCTTC
15,-,TRBD1,TRBJ1-2,TRBV7-2,CASSSQTGGFYGYTF,TGTGCCAGCAGCTCTCAGACAGGGGGCTTCTATGGCTACACCTTC
13,few,-,TRBJ1-6,TRBV7-2,CASSRDSMSPLHF,TGTGCCAGCAGCCGAGACTCTATGTCACCCCTCCACTTT
13,few,-,TRBJ2-5,TRBV7-6,CASSLGRVETQYF,TGTGCCAGCAGCTTAGGCAGGGTCGAGACCCAGTACTTC
16,-,TRBD2,TRBJ2-1,TRBV5-4,CASSTPGGSSYNEQFF,TGTGCCAGCAGCACTCCCGGGGGGAGCTCCTACAATGAGCAGTTCTTC
15,-,TRBD1,TRBJ1-2,TRBV4-2,CASSQPTGQAYGYTF,TGTGCCAGCAGCCAACCTACGGGACAGGCATATGGCTACACCTTC
15,few,TRBD2,TRBJ2-3,TRBV15,CATSRDRGGGDTQYF,TGTGCCACCAGCAGAGATCGGGGGGGCGGGGATACGCAGTATTTT
12,many,-,TRBJ1-1,TRBV27,CASSFQGREAFF,TGTGCCAGCAGTTTCCAGGGACGGGAAGCTTTCTTT
13,few,-,TRBJ2-3,TRBV7-6,CASSPLPGPTQYF,TGTGCCAGCAGCCCACTTCCCGGGCCCACGCAGTATTTT
13,few,-,TRBJ2-7,TRBV9,CASSVVNPYEQYF,TGTGCCAGCAGCGTAGTAAACCCCTACGAGCAGTACTTC
13,few,TRBD1,TRBJ1-1,TRBV4-1,CASSAPGQTQAFF,TGCGCCAGCAGCGCCCCGGGACAGACACAAGCTTTCTTT
15,-,TRBD2,TRBJ2-5,TRBV7-7,CASSQTLAVQETQYF,TGTGCTAGCAGCCAGACTCTAGCGGTCCAAGAGACCCAGTACTTC
13,few,-,TRBJ1-2,TRBV7-3,CASSLLPGYGYTF,TGTGCCAGCAGCTTATTGCCAGGCTATGGCTACACCTTC
14,many,-,TRBJ1-5,TRBV5-1,CASSLAPGRQPQHF,TGCGCCAGCAGCTTGGCCCCCGGGAGGCAGCCCCAGCATTTT
13,-,-,TRBJ2-5,TRBV25-1,CASSPSGEETQYF,TGTGCCAGCAGCCCCTCGGGGGAAGAGACCCAGTACTTC
15,-,TRBD2,TRBJ2-2,TRBV7-9,CASSRGLQNTGELFF,TGTGCCAGCAGCAGGGGACTACAGAACACCGGGGAGCTGTTTTTT
13,many,TRBD1,TRBJ1-2,TRBV5-1,CASSSQGNYGYTF,TGCGCCAGCAGCTCACAGGGGAACTATGGCTACACCTTC
16,-,-,TRBJ2-7,TRBV5-1,CASRMPGGPSSYEQYF,TGCGCCAGCAGGATGCCCGGGGGTCCAAGCTCCTACGAGCAGTACTTC
14,-,TRBD2,TRBJ2-1,TRBV20-1,CSASLAGTNNEQFF,TGCAGTGCTAGCCTAGCGGGGACGAACAATGAGCAGTTCTTC